The 17 T cell receptor beta chains presented below share a single source sample, sequenced in a study of cytomegalovirus exposure and HLA in healthy donors. In the PCR, 60 Vbeta and 13 Jbeta primers were used. Method: immunoSEQ multiplex PCR; TCRdb's copy keeps in-frame clones and lacks some. The data show some 200,000 clones, roughly 82% seen once. Sequenced material: PBMCs. Source of these receptors: a woman in her forties or fifties in good health and CMV-seropositive.

The chain couples TRBV6-5 to TRBJ1-3, with a tentative D call TRBD1 (6 bases). Germline V gene sequence: CDR1 MNHEY, CDR2 SVGAGI. The CDR3 extends over 15 amino acids. Deletions cut 2 bases from V and 4 bases from J, with 12 bases between. The CDR3 bases are TGTGCCAGCAGTTACGGACAGCGATCCGGAAACACCATATATTTT. Amino acid sequence: CASSYGQRSGNTIYF.

The V and J genes are TRBV6-4 and TRBJ2-5; 14 bases are shared with TRBD2. CDR3 length: 18 amino acids. Germline lookup yields CDR1 MRHNA and CDR2 SNTAGT. The J segment lost 9 bases and the V segment lost 2 bases, leaving 14 bases of the junction unmatched. The CDR3, as DNA: TGTGCCAGCAGTGACCCGCAGACTAGCGGGGGGGCCGGGCGGCCCCAGTACTTC. Its protein product is CASSDPQTSGGAGRPQYF.

The V call is TRBV4-1, the J call TRBJ2-2; D not resolved. The CDR3 is 15 residues long. CDR1 is MGHRA and CDR2 is YSYEKL in the germline V gene. V lost 5 bases to trimming and J lost 4 bases, with 14 bases between them. The CDR3 DNA reads TGCGCCAGCAGCACCCTAGGAAGGTCCACCGGGGAGCTGTTTTTT. Translating it yields CASSTLGRSTGELFF.

The chain uses TRBV11-1 and TRBJ2-7, with D possibly being TRBD1 (6 bases). The CDR3 runs 12 residues. Germline V gene data show CDR1 as SGHAT and CDR2 as FQDESV (reference sequence). V shed 5 bases and J shed 6 bases, with 11 bases lying between them. The CDR3 DNA follows: TGTGCCAGCAGCGCCAGGGGTTGCGAGCAGTACTTC. The encoded protein is CASSARGCEQYF.

The chain employs TRBV6-5 and TRBJ1-2, with TRBD1 identical over 8 bases. This CDR3 region has 14 residues. Germline V gene lookup returns CDR1 MNHEY and CDR2 SVGAGI. Unmatched junction bases numbered 4, after V lost 0 bases and J lost 7 bases. CDR3 bases: TGTGCCAGCAGTTACTCGGACAGGGCTGGTGGCTACACCTTC. It is translated as CASSYSDRAGGYTF.

This clone has a handful of counts. The chain carries TRBV27 and TRBJ2-3; TRBD2 aligns across 11 bases. Germline CDR1 MNHEY, CDR2 SMNVEV (reference sequence). V trimming: 4 bases; J trimming: 5 bases; junction bases outside the gene matches: 11. This CDR3 has 17 amino acids. CDR3 DNA sequence: TGTGCCAGCAGTTATGGGCGTAGCGGGGGGGCCCGAGATACGCAGTATTTT. It encodes CASSYGRSGGARDTQYF.

V usage is TRBV19 and J usage is TRBJ1-1, with D possibly being TRBD1 (6 bases). This CDR3 contains 14 residues. V lost 3 bases and J 3 bases, leaving 11 bases between the germline ends. Germline CDR1 and CDR2: LNHDA and SQIVND (reference sequence). Here the CDR3 reads CASSIGGTDTEAFF. The CDR3 bases are TGTGCCAGTAGTATTGGGGGCACGGACACTGAAGCTTTCTTT.

V gene TRBV6-6 combines with J gene TRBJ1-5; 7 bases are a match to TRBD1. The germline V gene has CDR1 MNHNY and CDR2 SVGAGI (reference sequence). The CDR3 spans 14 residues. The trim removed 5 bases at V and 7 bases at J, leaving 8 bases unmatched. CDR3 loop: CASSDQGEVQPQHF. CDR3 DNA: TGTGCCAGCAGTGACCAGGGGGAAGTGCAGCCCCAGCATTTT.

The V gene is TRBV6-5, the J gene TRBJ1-5; D unresolved. With 5 bases removed from V and 4 bases from J, the gap between germline ends came to 6 bases. CDR3 size: 12 residues. The germline V gene has CDR1 MNHEY and CDR2 SVGAGI. The CDR3 sequence: CASSERNQPQHF. As DNA, the CDR3 is TGTGCCAGCAGTGAGCGGAATCAGCCCCAGCATTTT.

This rearrangement joins TRBV27 to TRBJ1-2; TRBD1 aligns across 11 bases. Germline values: CDR1 MNHEY, CDR2 SMNVEV (reference sequence). V lost 3 bases, J lost 8 bases, and 8 bases stayed unmatched. This CDR3 has 15 residues. The chain's CDR3 is CASSFTGTGGRGYTF. In DNA, the CDR3 is TGTGCCAGCAGTTTTACCGGGACAGGGGGTCGGGGCTACACCTTC.

V gene TRBV7-2 combines with J gene TRBJ1-1; a weak D match, TRBD1 (6 bases). CDR3 length: 13 amino acids. Trimming took 4 bases from V and 1 from J, leaving 7 bases between them. Germline CDR1 and CDR2: SGHTA and FQGNSA. CDR3 bases: TGTGCCAGCAGCTGGGGACAGAACACTGAAGCTTTCTTT. It yields the protein CASSWGQNTEAFF.

V is TRBV6-5 and J is TRBJ1-1; TRBD1 matches at 8 bases. Losses at the gene ends were 0 bases for V and 7 bases for J; bases not matched to a gene: 4. The CDR3 extends over 14 amino acids. Germline V CDR1 and CDR2: MNHEY, SVGAGI. The CDR3 reads CASSYSTGAVEAFF. The CDR3 DNA follows: TGTGCCAGCAGTTACTCGACAGGGGCTGTTGAAGCTTTCTTT.

The chain uses TRBV5-1 and TRBJ2-7; perhaps TRBD1 as D (6 bases). The V gene's germline CDR1 is SGHRS and CDR2 YFSETQ. Trimming cost V 3 bases and J 0 bases, with 10 bases left between them. The CDR3 spans 14 residues. Written as DNA, the CDR3 is TGCGCCAGCAGCTCCGGACAGAGCTCCTACGAGCAGTACTTC. This codes for CASSSGQSSYEQYF.

V usage is TRBV4-3 and J usage is TRBJ1-2; 8 nucleotides line up with TRBD1. CDR3 length equals 14 residues. Trimming removed 0 bases from V and 8 bases from J; junction bases left unmatched: 5. CDR1 and CDR2 (germline): LGHNA, YSLEER. The CDR3 bases are TGCGCCAGCAGCCAAGAACAGGGGGGGAGGGGCTACACCTTC. Translating it yields CASSQEQGGRGYTF.

V gene TRBV28 combines with J gene TRBJ2-2; D is ambiguous. CDR1 MDHEN and CDR2 SYDVKM come from the germline V gene. V was trimmed by 6 bases and J by 6 bases, leaving 11 bases between them. CDR3 size: 13 residues. CDR3 sequence reads: CASSQTQPGELFF. Written as DNA, the CDR3 is TGTGCCAGCAGCCAGACTCAACCCGGGGAGCTGTTTTTT. The full variable domain, its missing parts supplied by reference TRBV28 and TRBJ2-2, is DVKVTQSSRYLVKRTGEKVFLECVQDMDHENMFWYRQDPGLGLRLIYFSYDVKMKEKGDIPEGYSVSREKKERFSLILESASTNQTSMYLCASSQTQPGELFFGEGSRLTVL.

In its sample, this clone was seen once. J is TRBJ2-2 and V is TRBV19, with D tentatively TRBD1 (6 bases). V lost 2 bases and J 4 bases, leaving 14 bases between the germline ends. The CDR3 runs to 16 residues. Germline CDR1 LNHDA, CDR2 SQIVND (reference sequence). Here the CDR3 DNA reads TGTGCCAGTAGTATAAGAGACAGGCTGGCCACCGGGGAGCTGTTTTTT. Translated: CASSIRDRLATGELFF.

The chain couples TRBV7-3 to TRBJ2-1, with TRBD1 matching 9 bases. In germline, CDR1 is SGHTA, CDR2 FQGTGA. This CDR3 is 15 amino acids long. The V and J ends lost 5 bases and 6 bases, in that order; junction bases with no gene match: 8. The CDR3 DNA reads TGTGCCAGCAGCACGGTGGGGACAGGGTCCAATGAGCAGTTCTTC. Amino acid sequence: CASSTVGTGSNEQFF. Using reference TRBV7-3 and TRBJ2-1 for the parts outside the CDR3, the full variable domain is GAGVSQTPSNKVTEKGKYVELRCDPISGHTALYWYRQSLGQGPEFLIYFQGTGAADDSGLPNDRFFAVRPEGSVSTLKIQRTERGDSAVYLCASSTVGTGSNEQFFGPGTRLTVL.